Below are 8 T cell receptor beta chains sequenced from a single sample in a study of long-term antiretroviral therapy in people with HIV. At survey level, the immunoSEQ assay was run in its v3.0 version. The repertoire was sequenced with immunoSEQ multiplex PCR; TCRdb's copy has only in-frame clones and lacks some. The sample lists fewer than 45,000 clones; around 94% were seen once. The sequencing used unsorted PBMCs, collected 4.1 years after starting antiretroviral therapy. These receptors came from a woman in her forties or fifties with HIV.

The chain recombines TRBV19 with TRBJ1-6; 11 positions match TRBD1. The V and J ends lost 5 bases and 7 bases, in that order; junction bases with no gene match: 4. Germline V gene data show CDR1 as LNHDA and CDR2 as SQIVND (reference sequence). The CDR3 loop spans 15 amino acids. CDR3 sequence reads: CASSSGQGANSPLHF. As DNA, the CDR3 is TGTGCCAGTAGTTCTGGACAGGGGGCAAATTCACCCCTCCACTTT.

The V and J genes are TRBV27 and TRBJ2-1; the D is unclear. Germline-derived CDR1 and CDR2 are MNHEY and SMNVEV (reference sequence). This CDR3 comprises 15 residues. V was pared by 2 bases and J by 5 bases, with 13 bases between. As DNA, the CDR3 is TGTGCCAGCAGTTTACCGGGTCCAAGAAACAATGAGCAGTTCTTC. Amino acid sequence: CASSLPGPRNNEQFF.

A word on this clone: The identical CDR3 is also encoded by other nucleotide sequences in the sample. The CDR3, as DNA: TGTGCCAGCTCACCTTCCGGGACAGGGTCCTACGAGCAGTACTTC. Translating gives CASSPSGTGSYEQYF. This sequence joins TRBV18 and TRBJ2-7; the match to TRBD1 covers 9 bases. The CDR3 length is 15 residues. V trimming: 3 bases; J trimming: 1 base; junction bases outside the gene matches: 4. Germline-derived CDR1 and CDR2 are KGHSH and LQKENI.

The V and J genes are TRBV5-6 and TRBJ2-2; 9 bases fit TRBD2. Germline lookup yields CDR1 SGHDT and CDR2 YYEEEE. Trimming removed 5 bases from V and 6 bases from J; junction bases left unmatched: 8. This CDR3 region has 15 residues. The CDR3 coding sequence is TGTGCCAGCAGGGGGGCTAGCGGGAATGCCGGGGAGCTGTTTTTT. It translates to CASRGASGNAGELFF.

The gene calls are TRBV6-1 and TRBJ1-2; 7 bases match TRBD1. CDR1 is MNHNS and CDR2 is SASEGT in the germline V gene. V lost 4 bases and J lost 0; bases outside the gene matches: 8. The CDR3 covers 16 residues. CDR3 nucleotide sequence: TGTGCCAGCAGTGGACAGGGAGTAGTGACTAACTATGGCTACACCTTC. This gives the protein CASSGQGVVTNYGYTF.

This clone was seen just once. The CDR3 DNA is TGTGCCTCTTTCAACGACGGTATAGGTGGCTACACCTTC. Protein product: CASFNDGIGGYTF. V gene TRBV30 combines with J gene TRBJ1-2; D unresolved. V was cut by 7 bases and J by 7 bases, with 19 bases left in between. Germline-derived CDR1 and CDR2 are GTSNPN and SVGIG (reference sequence). This CDR3 comprises 13 residues.

The rearrangement joins TRBV6-6 to TRBJ2-2; 15 nucleotides match TRBD2. CDR1 is MNHNY, CDR2 SVGAGI, per germline (reference sequence). Losses at the gene ends were 5 bases for V and 5 bases for J; bases not matched to a gene: 3. The CDR3 is made up of 16 amino acids. The CDR3 DNA sequence: TGTGCCAGCAGTCCTGGACTAGCGGGGGGGACCGGGGAGCTGTTTTTT. This codes for CASSPGLAGGTGELFF.

The genes are TRBV5-1 and TRBJ1-4, with D hard to call. The CDR3 contains 13 residues. Per the germline V gene, CDR1 is SGHRS and CDR2 is YFSETQ. The V and J ends lost 0 bases and 8 bases respectively, with 8 bases between them. The CDR3 DNA is TGCGCCAGCAGCTTGGCGGCGACCGAAAAACTGTTTTTT. The encoded protein is CASSLAATEKLFF.